This passage covers 13 T cell receptor beta chains from one sample sequenced in a study of T cell responses to AZD1222 COVID-19 vaccine. Assay: immunoSEQ multiplex PCR; the TCRdb copy retains only in-frame clones and omits some. In the table there are 95,000 to 130,000 clones, about 91% of which are singletons. The input for sequencing was peripheral blood, taken on day 0 of AZD1222 vaccination. These receptors were collected from an adult in good health.

CDR3 loop: CASSLGRVGRYEKLFF. The CDR3 coding sequence is TGCGCCAGCAGCTTGGGAAGAGTGGGACGCTATGAAAAACTGTTTTTT. J is TRBJ1-4 and V is TRBV5-1, with a possible D match to TRBD1 (5 bases). V lost 0 bases, J lost 6 bases, and 15 bases lay in between. The germline V gene has CDR1 SGHRS and CDR2 YFSETQ. The CDR3 runs to 16 residues.

The V gene is TRBV9, the J gene TRBJ2-7, with 10 bases identical to TRBD1. The junction had 4 bases not matched to a gene; V was cut back by 4 bases and J by 3 bases. CDR3 length equals 14 residues. CDR1 SGDLS and CDR2 YYNGEE come from the germline V gene. CDR3 sequence reads: CASSPRDRGYEQYF. The CDR3 DNA follows: TGTGCCAGCAGCCCGAGGGACAGGGGCTACGAGCAGTACTTC.

The chain couples TRBV6-5 to TRBJ1-5; no reliable D call. The length of the CDR3 is 12 residues. The V end lost 7 bases, the J end lost 4 bases, and 8 bases lay between the germline ends. Germline V gene data show CDR1 as MNHEY and CDR2 as SVGAGI. The CDR3 spells CASNIENQPQHF. The DNA for the CDR3 is TGTGCCAGCAATATTGAGAATCAGCCCCAGCATTTT.

This clone was counted ten times or more. Written as DNA, the CDR3 is TGTGCCAGCAGTTTTCTGGACAGGGCTAACTATGGCTACACCTTC. Residues: CASSFLDRANYGYTF. The chain links TRBV27 to TRBJ1-2; the match to TRBD1 covers 8 bases. Germline CDR1 MNHEY, CDR2 SMNVEV (reference sequence). V shed 3 bases, J shed 0 bases, and the junction held 3 bases outside the gene matches. There are 15 residues in the CDR3.

In its sample, this clone was seen once. This chain joins TRBV28 and TRBJ1-4; D gene uncertain. Trimming removed 2 bases from V and 5 bases from J, with 9 bases in between. The CDR3 runs to 14 residues. Germline loops: CDR1 MDHEN, CDR2 SYDVKM. The CDR3 nucleotides read TGTGCCAGCAGTTTACAGACGTACAATGAAAAACTGTTTTTT. It specifies CASSLQTYNEKLFF.

On this clone itself: Given the absence of the conserved phenylalanine or tryptophan at the CDR3 end, a read error is likely. The V and J genes are TRBV6-5 and TRBJ1-1; D is possibly TRBD1 (5 bases). This CDR3 spans 14 amino acids. CDR1 and CDR2 from the germline V gene are MNHEY and SVGAGI. The V end was cut by 7 bases, the J end by 1 base, with 13 bases between. The CDR3 loop is CASTPGGGNTEAFL. The CDR3 DNA reads TGTGCCAGCACCCCCGGGGGTGGGAACACTGAAGCTTTCCTT.

The chain couples TRBV11-2 to TRBJ2-7; 7 bases match TRBD1. The germline V gene has CDR1 SGHAT and CDR2 FQNNGV. Trimming cost V 6 bases and J 4 bases; bases outside gene matches: 6. This CDR3 is built from 13 residues. The CDR3 bases are TGTGCCAGCAGTTGGGACAGAGAATACGAGCAGTACTTC. Protein: CASSWDREYEQYF.

This chain uses TRBV4-3 with TRBJ1-3, with TRBD1 identical over 9 bases. The CDR3 extends over 17 amino acids. V shed 3 bases and J 4 bases; nucleotides not matched to a gene: 10. The V gene's germline CDR1 is LGHNA and CDR2 YSLEER. The CDR3 is CASSQGTGSTTGNTIYF. CDR3 sequence (DNA): TGCGCCAGCAGCCAGGGGACAGGGAGCACTACAGGAAACACCATATATTTT.

The chain uses TRBV7-2 and TRBJ1-2; weak D call: TRBD1 (5 bases). V was pared by 5 bases and J by 1 base, with 14 bases between. Germline CDR1 reads SGHTA; CDR2 reads FQGNSA. CDR3 size: 15 residues. CDR3 coding DNA: TGTGCCAGCAGCCCCCAATACAGGAATAACTATGGCTACACCTTC. Translating gives CASSPQYRNNYGYTF.

The chain employs TRBV5-6 and TRBJ1-1, with a possible D match to TRBD1 (6 bases). Germline V lookup: CDR1 SGHDT, CDR2 YYEEEE. CDR3 length: 16 residues. Trimming stripped 1 base from V and 3 bases from J, with 16 bases between. The CDR3 DNA is TGTGCCAGCAGCTTGTATGGTCTGGGGGCGCACACTGAAGCTTTCTTT. Its translation is CASSLYGLGAHTEAFF.

This clone appeared a single time. J is TRBJ1-2 and V is TRBV27; 7 bases fit TRBD1. J gave up 2 bases and V 9 bases, and 6 bases lay outside the gene matches. The CDR3 consists of 13 residues. Germline values: CDR1 MNHEY, CDR2 SMNVEV (reference sequence). CDR3 residues: CASRQQGNYGYTF. The CDR3 coding sequence is TGTGCCAGTAGACAACAGGGGAACTATGGCTACACCTTC.

CDR3 sequence reads: CASSIPGGATDYGYTF. Written as DNA, the CDR3 is TGTGCCAGTAGTATCCCAGGAGGGGCCACAGATTATGGCTACACCTTC. This chain joins TRBV19 and TRBJ1-2; TRBD1 is a possible D gene (5 bases). Germline lookup yields CDR1 LNHDA and CDR2 SQIVND (reference sequence). The CDR3 consists of 16 residues. Trimming took off 3 bases at V and 5 bases at J, with 19 bases between the two ends.

This clone was observed a single time. This chain links TRBV3-1 (or the pseudogene TRBV3-2) with TRBJ2-1, with 14 nucleotides matching TRBD2. The ends lost 2 bases at V and 8 bases at J; junction bases unmatched: 11. Germline V gives CDR1 LGHDT, CDR2 YNNKEL (reference sequence). This CDR3 is 18 amino acids long. CDR3 amino acids: CASSQPSGLAGGQYEQFF. The CDR3 DNA sequence: TGTGCCAGCAGCCAACCGTCTGGACTAGCGGGAGGTCAGTATGAGCAGTTCTTC.